This entry is about one T cell receptor beta chain. Antigen specificity is unknown. V gave up 3 bases and J gave up 3 bases; unmatched junction bases: 19. CDR1 MDHEN and CDR2 SYDVKM come from the germline V gene. The CDR3 loop spans 21 amino acids. The time point was: persistent/refractory GD, antithyroid drugs over 5 years with positive TRAb. Making the TCR library involved RNA that had been extracted from PBMCs. American Thyroid Association guidelines defined Graves' disease diagnosis. Building of the TCR beta libraries involved iRepertoire HTBI primers and Arm-PCR of CDR3 regions. MiXCR, applied by TCRdb to the multiplex PCR reads, yields one record per CDR3 protein. This sample has 350,000 to 450,000 distinct CDR3 sequences, with less than 30% found just once. This record comes from a study of regulatory T cells in long-lasting Graves disease. Study-level points and caveats: The analysis examined peripheral blood only and excluded thyroid tissue. Persistent disease favored TRBV28, TRBJ1-2 and TRBJ2-5.

This specimen consisted of peripheral blood mononuclear cells (PBMCs), obtained when the disease was refractory, from a patient treated with antithyroid drugs. The chain recombines TRBV28 with TRBJ2-7; TRBD2 matches at 14 bases. The TCR originated in a woman aged 40 to 50 with Graves disease. This CDR3 is CASSFPTTWTSGRPLNYEQYF. CDR3 coding DNA: TGTGCCAGCAGTTTCCCTACGACCTGGACTAGCGGGAGGCCATTAAACTACGAGCAGTACTTC.